This TCR beta chain derives from a study of cytomegalovirus exposure and HLA in healthy donors. Trimming took off 2 bases at V and 5 bases at J, with 10 bases between the two ends. Germline V CDR1 and CDR2: SNHLY, FYNNEI. CDR3 size: 13 residues. Libraries were prepared by immunoSEQ multiplex PCR; TCRdb keeps only in-frame clonotypes and omits some of them. The sample contains some 310,000 clones, 88% of which appear only once. The V gene is TRBV2, the J gene TRBJ2-7; a weak D match, TRBD2 (5 bases). The specimen sequenced was PBMCs. The origin of this receptor is a man aged 25-45 years in good health and CMV-seronegative. For the CDR3, the DNA is TGTGCCAGCAGTGAAAATAGCGTTCACGAGCAGTACTTC. Residues: CASSENSVHEQYF. Drawing the rest from reference TRBV2 and TRBJ2-7, the complete variable domain is EPEVTQTPSHQVTQMGQEVILRCVPISNHLYFYWYRQILGQKVEFLVSFYNNEISEKSEIFDDQFSVERPDGSNFTLKIRSTKLEDSAMYFCASSENSVHEQYFGPGTRLTVT.